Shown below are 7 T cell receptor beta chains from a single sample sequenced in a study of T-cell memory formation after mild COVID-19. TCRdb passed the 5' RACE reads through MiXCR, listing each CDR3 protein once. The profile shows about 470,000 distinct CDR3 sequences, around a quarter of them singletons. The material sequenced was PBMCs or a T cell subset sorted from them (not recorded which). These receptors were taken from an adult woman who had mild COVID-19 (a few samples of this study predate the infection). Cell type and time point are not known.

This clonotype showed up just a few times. The CDR3 loop reads CASSRGGAAEAFF. CDR3 DNA sequence: TGTGCCAGCAGCCGAGGGGGGGCCGCTGAAGCTTTCTTT. This rearrangement joins TRBV7-3 to TRBJ1-1; maybe TRBD1 (6 bases). CDR3 length: 13 residues. Trimming left V 5 bases short and J 6 bases short, with 13 bases between. CDR1 SGHTA and CDR2 FQGTGA come from the germline V gene.

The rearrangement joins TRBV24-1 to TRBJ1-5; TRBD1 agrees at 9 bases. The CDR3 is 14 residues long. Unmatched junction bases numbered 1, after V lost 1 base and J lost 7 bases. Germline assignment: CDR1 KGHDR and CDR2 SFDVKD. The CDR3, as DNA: TGTGCCACCAGTGATTTTGACAGGGGGCAGCCCCAGCATTTT. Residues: CATSDFDRGQPQHF.

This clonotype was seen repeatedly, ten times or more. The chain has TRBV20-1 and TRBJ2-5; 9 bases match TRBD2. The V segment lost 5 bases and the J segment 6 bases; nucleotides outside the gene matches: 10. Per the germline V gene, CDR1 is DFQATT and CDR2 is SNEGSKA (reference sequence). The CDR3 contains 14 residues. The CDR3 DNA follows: TGCAGTGCTTCCCCCACTAGCGGGCTAAAGACCCAGTACTTC. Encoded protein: CSASPTSGLKTQYF.

CDR3 sequence: CSVADPSTDTQYF. CDR3 nucleotide sequence: TGCAGTGTGGCTGATCCTAGCACAGATACGCAGTATTTT. The chain employs TRBV20-1 and TRBJ2-3; D gene unclear. Trimming took 7 bases from V and 0 from J, leaving 11 bases between them. This CDR3 comprises 13 residues. Looked up from germline, CDR1 is DFQATT and CDR2 is SNEGSKA (reference sequence).

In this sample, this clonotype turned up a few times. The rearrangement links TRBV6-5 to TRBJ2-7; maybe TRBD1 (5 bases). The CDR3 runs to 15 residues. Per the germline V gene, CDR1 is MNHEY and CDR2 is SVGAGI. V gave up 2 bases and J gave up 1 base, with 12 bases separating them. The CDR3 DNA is TGTGCCAGCAGTTACGGTGGGGCAGGGTCCTACGAGCAGTACTTC. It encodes CASSYGGAGSYEQYF.

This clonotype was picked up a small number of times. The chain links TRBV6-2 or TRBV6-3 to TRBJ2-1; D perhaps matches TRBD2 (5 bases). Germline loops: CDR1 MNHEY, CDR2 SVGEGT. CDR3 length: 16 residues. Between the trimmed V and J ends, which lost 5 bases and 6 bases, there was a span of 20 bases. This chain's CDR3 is CASSPPLVGATNEQFF. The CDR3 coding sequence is TGTGCCAGCAGTCCACCTCTGGTGGGAGCCACCAATGAGCAGTTCTTC.

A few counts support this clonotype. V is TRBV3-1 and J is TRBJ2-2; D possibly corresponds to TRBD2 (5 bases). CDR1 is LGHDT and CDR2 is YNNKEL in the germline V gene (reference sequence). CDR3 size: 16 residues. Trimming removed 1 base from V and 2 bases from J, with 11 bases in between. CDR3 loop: CASSQGSGVNTGELFF. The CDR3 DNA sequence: TGTGCCAGCAGCCAAGGGAGCGGAGTAAACACCGGGGAGCTGTTTTTT.